The clone carrying this T cell receptor (beta chain) was found once. Some clones are missing from TCRdb's copy, which holds only in-frame ones; the method was immunoSEQ multiplex PCR. Of tens of thousands of clones listed, roughly 90% were seen once; the top ten hold around 3.5%. The sample is drawn from a study of OX40 agonist ivuxolimab in advanced cancers. About the study: A partial response was reached by three patients: one with hepatocellular carcinoma and two with cutaneous melanoma.

This specimen consisted of CD4+ or CD8+ T cells sorted from blood, obtained in a trial of the OX40 agonist ivuxolimab. This receptor was identified in an adult with an advanced solid tumor such as melanoma, head and neck, liver or kidney cancer.

Written as DNA, the CDR3 is TGCGCCAGCAGCTTGTCGGCCCTTGGGACTGAAGCTTTCTTT. Amino acid sequence: CASSLSALGTEAFF. The chain is built from TRBV5-1 and TRBJ1-1; no clear D. The CDR3 extends over 14 amino acids. V lost 1 base and J 5 bases, leaving 12 bases between the germline ends. Germline CDR1 SGHRS, CDR2 YFSETQ.